This passage covers 24 T cell receptor beta chains from one sample sequenced in a study of early T cells in non-severe SARS-CoV-2 infection (dated by TCRdb to the early 2020s). The protocol used for the library was 5' RACE. TCRdb records NextSeq 500 as the sequencer. Through fastp at Q25 and MiXCR, TCRdb rebuilt clones from the public reads, retaining in-frame beta chains. Merged by CDR3 protein, the rows form single entries marked with the most common genes and DNA. The sample yields 70,000 to 85,000 distinct CDR3 sequences; roughly an eighth were counted once. The ten top clones hold roughly 5.5% of the sample. Sequenced material: whole blood. The receptor source for this set is an adult who was a healthcare worker with PCR-confirmed SARS-CoV-2 infection or an uninfected control (not recorded which).

V and J are TRBV25-1 and TRBJ2-7; the match to TRBD1 covers 9 bases. The germline V gene has CDR1 MGHDK and CDR2 SYGVNS. The J segment lost 3 bases and the V segment lost 2 bases, leaving 5 bases of the junction unmatched. This CDR3 comprises 15 residues. CDR3 DNA: TGTGCCAGCAGTGAAACCGGGACAGGGAACTACGAGCAGTACTTC. It specifies CASSETGTGNYEQYF.

This clonotype was found many times. The chain joins TRBV12-3 or TRBV12-4 to TRBJ2-3, with TRBD2 matching over 14 bases. CDR3 size: 19 residues. V shed 8 bases, J shed 3 bases, and the junction held 16 bases outside the gene matches. The CDR3 coding sequence is TGTGCCAGCCTACCTAACCCCCGACTAGCGGGAGGGCCAACAGATACGCAGTATTTT. Amino acids: CASLPNPRLAGGPTDTQYF.

This clonotype has a handful of counts. The chain links TRBV7-3 to TRBJ2-7; D uncertain. V was trimmed by 1 base and J by 7 bases, leaving 11 bases between them. CDR1 and CDR2 (germline): SGHTA, FQGTGA. The CDR3 covers 13 residues. The DNA of the CDR3 is TGTGCCAGCAGCTTAAGGGTGTCTGGGGAGCAGTACTTC. This sequence encodes CASSLRVSGEQYF.

The V call is TRBV28, the J call TRBJ1-2; D possibly corresponds to TRBD1 (5 bases). CDR1 and CDR2 (germline): MDHEN, SYDVKM. This CDR3 spans 14 amino acids. With 2 bases removed from V and 8 bases from J, the gap between germline ends came to 15 bases. The CDR3 sequence: CASSLAGREGGYTF. The CDR3 nucleotides read TGTGCCAGCAGTTTAGCAGGGCGGGAAGGCGGCTACACCTTC.

This clonotype was seen more than once but under ten times. V gene TRBV18 combines with J gene TRBJ1-3, with D possibly being TRBD1 (5 bases). The germline V and J ends were trimmed by 1 base and 0 bases, with 7 bases remaining between them. This CDR3 region has 15 residues. Germline V gives CDR1 KGHSH, CDR2 LQKENI. The CDR3 is CASSPQGRSGNTIYF. CDR3 DNA sequence: TGTGCCAGCTCACCACAGGGACGCTCTGGAAACACCATATATTTT.

This clonotype was counted between two and nine times. The gene calls are TRBV30 and TRBJ1-6; D unresolved. The V end was cut by 3 bases, the J end by 0 bases, with 9 bases between. This CDR3 region has 15 residues. CDR1 and CDR2 from the germline V gene are GTSNPN and SVGIG (reference sequence). CDR3 protein: CAWSAAGSYNSPLHF. DNA for the CDR3: TGTGCCTGGAGCGCGGCGGGCTCCTATAATTCACCCCTCCACTTT.

This rearrangement joins TRBV6-1 to TRBJ1-1; unclear D gene. Trimming shortened V by 1 base and J by 3 bases, and 3 bases separated the two germline ends. Germline V CDR1 and CDR2: MNHNS, SASEGT. The CDR3 spans 12 residues. The CDR3 loop reads CASSEVDTEAFF. The CDR3 nucleotides are TGTGCCAGCAGTGAAGTTGACACTGAAGCTTTCTTT.

V usage is TRBV7-6 and J usage is TRBJ1-2, with 10 bases aligning to TRBD1. V was clipped by 5 bases and J by 8 bases; unmatched bases: 5. The length of the CDR3 is 13 residues. Germline V gives CDR1 SGHVS, CDR2 FNYEAQ. The CDR3 here is CASSPDRGVGYTF. CDR3 coding DNA: TGTGCCAGCAGCCCGGACAGGGGGGTCGGCTACACCTTC.

A few counts support this clonotype. This rearrangement joins TRBV6-5 to TRBJ2-7, with a weak D call TRBD2 (5 bases). The germline V gene has CDR1 MNHEY and CDR2 SVGAGI. The CDR3 has 12 residues. V lost 8 bases to trimming and J lost 4 bases, with 12 bases between them. The CDR3 bases are TGTGCCAGCGGACTCGGGTCATACGAGCAGTACTTC. Encoded protein: CASGLGSYEQYF.

This clonotype was picked up many times. The chain recombines TRBV6-1 with TRBJ1-1; D is perhaps TRBD1 (5 bases). Germline CDR1 is MNHNS and CDR2 is SASEGT. CDR3 length: 14 residues. Deletions cut 2 bases from V and 4 bases from J, with 11 bases between. The CDR3 sequence is CASSEWGQSTEAFF. In DNA form, the CDR3 reads TGTGCCAGCAGTGAATGGGGCCAGAGCACTGAAGCTTTCTTT.

This clonotype has a handful of counts. The chain links TRBV11-1 to TRBJ1-1; TRBD1 might be the D (6 bases). Trimming removed 2 bases at V and 1 base at J, with 11 bases between. The germline gives CDR1 SGHAT, CDR2 FQDESV (reference sequence). This CDR3 spans 15 amino acids. CDR3 loop: CASSLRGSENTEAFF. The DNA of the CDR3 is TGTGCCAGCAGCTTAAGGGGGAGCGAGAACACTGAAGCTTTCTTT.

This clonotype was recorded at least ten times. The chain links TRBV7-2 to TRBJ1-2; 7 bases are shared with TRBD1. The CDR3 consists of 14 residues. Germline V CDR1 and CDR2: SGHTA, FQGNSA. V gave up 4 bases and J gave up 2 bases; unmatched junction bases: 4. CDR3 in DNA: TGTGCCAGCAGCTGGCGACAGGGCAACTATGGCTACACCTTC. It specifies CASSWRQGNYGYTF.

This clonotype has ten or more counts. V and J are TRBV20-1 and TRBJ2-5; 9 bases are a match to TRBD1. The CDR3 has 16 residues. Germline V gene lookup returns CDR1 DFQATT and CDR2 SNEGSKA (reference sequence). After removal of 1 base from V and 0 bases from J, the junction contained 6 bases not matched to a gene. This CDR3 is CSARGGQGSYQETQYF. CDR3 in DNA: TGCAGTGCTAGAGGGGGACAGGGTTCGTACCAAGAGACCCAGTACTTC.

Only a few counts were recorded for this clonotype. This chain uses TRBV7-9 with TRBJ1-3; D is unresolved. V was cut by 5 bases and J by 1 base, with 15 bases left in between. The CDR3 runs 16 residues. CDR1 is SEHNR and CDR2 is FQNEAQ in the germline V gene (reference sequence). CDR3 residues: CASSQAGEASGNTIYF. For the CDR3, the DNA is TGTGCCAGCAGCCAAGCCGGGGAGGCATCTGGAAACACCATATATTTT.

This clonotype was picked up a small number of times. The chain carries TRBV7-2 and TRBJ2-3; 10 positions agree with TRBD2. The CDR3 is 15 residues long. Per germline, CDR1 SGHTA and CDR2 FQGNSA. The trim removed 4 bases at V and 6 bases at J, leaving 7 bases unmatched. The CDR3 loop reads CASSYRTSGIDTQYF. The DNA of the CDR3 is TGTGCCAGCAGCTACAGGACTAGCGGAATTGATACGCAGTATTTT.

V and J are TRBV6-5 and TRBJ1-6; D perhaps matches TRBD1 (5 bases). The CDR3 is 16 amino acids. V lost 6 bases, J lost 7 bases, and 19 bases lay in between. Germline V gene sequence: CDR1 MNHEY, CDR2 SVGAGI. The CDR3 spells CASRRASTAGNSPLHF. CDR3 sequence (DNA): TGTGCCAGCAGAAGGGCGTCGACAGCTGGGAATTCACCCCTCCACTTT.

This clonotype has ten or more counts. V is TRBV12-3 or TRBV12-4 and J is TRBJ1-1; TRBD1 aligns across 9 bases. J lost 4 bases, V lost 4 bases, and 4 bases had no gene match. The CDR3 spans 14 residues. CDR3 loop: CASSSQGAITEAFF. CDR3 DNA: TGTGCCAGCAGTTCACAGGGGGCTATCACTGAAGCTTTCTTT.

V and J are TRBV6-1 and TRBJ1-5; D uncertain. CDR1 MNHNS and CDR2 SASEGT come from the germline V gene. V was shortened by 3 bases and J by 5 bases, with 8 bases between the two germline ends. CDR3 length: 13 amino acids. The CDR3 reads CASSDPGHQPQHF. CDR3 nucleotides: TGTGCCAGCAGTGATCCTGGGCATCAGCCCCAGCATTTT.

This clonotype has ten or more counts. This chain links TRBV5-1 with TRBJ1-5; 10 bases align to TRBD1. V lost 4 bases to trimming and J lost 2 bases; unmatched junction nucleotides: 3. Germline V gene lookup returns CDR1 SGHRS and CDR2 YFSETQ. The CDR3 is 15 amino acids. The chain's CDR3 is CASSRGTGGNQPQHF. The CDR3 DNA reads as TGCGCCAGCAGCCGCGGGACAGGGGGCAATCAGCCCCAGCATTTT.

This clonotype was seen repeatedly, ten times or more. This chain's CDR3 is CASSLDSSTYEQYF. The CDR3 nucleotides are TGTGCCAGCAGCTTGGACAGCAGCACCTACGAGCAGTACTTC. This rearrangement joins TRBV7-9 to TRBJ2-7; possibly TRBD1 for D (6 bases). CDR1 and CDR2 from the germline V gene are SEHNR and FQNEAQ (reference sequence). There are 14 residues in the CDR3. Trimming shortened V by 3 bases and J by 2 bases, and 11 bases separated the two germline ends.

This clonotype was picked up a small number of times. The J gene is TRBJ1-5, the V gene TRBV20-1; D gene ambiguous. This CDR3 is built from 13 residues. CDR1 is DFQATT and CDR2 is SNEGSKA in the germline V gene (reference sequence). The V end lost 6 bases, the J end lost 6 bases, and 15 bases lay between the germline ends. The CDR3 DNA sequence: TGCAGTGCGATGCCGGGCAGCGGTCAGCCCCAGCATTTT. Its protein product is CSAMPGSGQPQHF.

This clonotype turned up a few times. CDR3 region: CASSLSGGADTQYF. The CDR3 DNA reads as TGTGCCAGCAGCCTTTCAGGAGGGGCAGATACGCAGTATTTT. The rearrangement joins TRBV7-3 to TRBJ2-3, with a weak D call TRBD2 (6 bases). Trimming took 5 bases from V and 4 from J, leaving 13 bases between them. The CDR3 spans 14 residues. CDR1 and CDR2 from the germline V gene are SGHTA and FQGTGA.

The chain joins TRBV28 to TRBJ1-1, with no clear D. The CDR3 is 15 amino acids. The germline gives CDR1 MDHEN, CDR2 SYDVKM. The V and J ends lost 6 bases and 5 bases respectively, with 19 bases between them. CDR3 residues: CASRPSGRGRTEAFF. The CDR3 DNA reads as TGTGCCAGCAGGCCAAGTGGTAGAGGGAGAACTGAAGCTTTCTTT.

The table lists this clonotype with a few counts. The J gene is TRBJ2-2, the V gene TRBV7-2, with 7 bases fitting TRBD1. V lost 5 bases, J lost 4 bases, and 4 bases stayed unmatched. Germline V gene data show CDR1 as SGHTA and CDR2 as FQGNSA. This CDR3 region has 14 residues. The CDR3 spells CASSPRQGTGELFF. The CDR3 DNA sequence: TGTGCCAGCAGCCCCCGACAGGGCACCGGGGAGCTGTTTTTT.